This T cell receptor (beta chain) was observed in a study of blood T cells in healthy people across ages. The ends were cut back, 4 bases at V and 14 bases at J, with 20 bases in the middle. Germline assignment: CDR1 MGHRA and CDR2 YSYEKL. CDR3 length: 14 amino acids. Then a second PCR, running roughly 7 to 11 cycles, was carried out with a sample-barcoded 5' primer and a J-beta primer mix. Each cDNA was tagged by a template-switch adaptor containing 12 random nucleotides. TCRdb analysed the 5' RACE reads with MiXCR anew, one entry per CDR3 protein. The sample carries around 990,000 distinct CDR3 sequences, around 27% recorded once. These sequences were also reported in another study, on T cells of mothers and their children.

This receptor was identified in a girl aged 2-15 years in good health. V is TRBV4-1 and J is TRBJ1-4; D might be TRBD1 (6 bases). Material for sequencing was blood. This chain's CDR3 is CASSRVPGPTGLFF. In DNA form, the CDR3 reads TGCGCCAGCAGCCGAGTCCCGGGACCCACAGGGCTGTTTTTT.